This TCR beta chain stems from a study of cytomegalovirus exposure and HLA in healthy donors. TCRdb's table, derived via immunoSEQ multiplex PCR, lists solely in-frame clones and lacks some. The repertoire includes approximately 120,000 clones, roughly nine tenths of them detected once, and 1.1% sits in the top ten. The CDR3 is 17 residues long. Per germline, CDR1 MDHEN and CDR2 SYDVKM. Trimming removed 6 bases from V and 1 base from J, with 19 bases in between. The sample comprised PBMCs. This sequence originates from a woman aged 18 to 35 in good health and CMV-seronegative. This chain joins TRBV28 and TRBJ1-5; D call uncertain. The CDR3 sequence is CASSPGLFRWSNQPQHF. CDR3 DNA: TGTGCCAGCAGCCCCGGACTATTCAGGTGGAGCAATCAGCCCCAGCATTTT.